The T cell receptor (beta chain) under discussion was sequenced for a study of cytomegalovirus exposure and HLA in healthy donors. Study context: The approximately 120 validation repertoires used the same platform as the roughly 610 first-cohort repertoires, a later analysis reported.

Assay: immunoSEQ multiplex PCR; the TCRdb copy retains only in-frame clones and omits some. The data contain 150,000 to 200,000 clones, 70% to 90% of them singletons. Germline CDR1 is LNHDA and CDR2 is SQIVND (reference sequence). V lost 7 bases, J lost 4 bases, and 13 bases lay in between. The CDR3 is 13 residues long. This sequence was found in a woman aged 25 to 39 in good health and CMV-seronegative. The V call is TRBV19, the J call TRBJ1-2; weak D call: TRBD1 (5 bases). The sequenced material came from PBMCs. In DNA, the CDR3 is TGTGCCAGTAAAAGAACCGGGGCCTATGGCTACACCTTC. As protein: CASKRTGAYGYTF.